The source of this T cell receptor beta chain is a study of T cell responses to AZD1222 COVID-19 vaccine. Data came from immunoSEQ multiplex PCR; TCRdb stores just in-frame clones and leaves some out. The table has fewer than 90,000 clones, 87% seen once. CDR3 length equals 15 residues. Looked up from germline, CDR1 is MDHEN and CDR2 is SYDVKM. V dropped 4 bases and J dropped 1 base, with 14 bases sitting between them. The gene calls are TRBV28 and TRBJ2-7; D perhaps matches TRBD2 (8 bases). The sequencing here drew on peripheral blood, taken on day 0 of AZD1222 vaccination. This TCR was sampled from an adult in good health. The CDR3 is CASSSGGTRSYEQYF. The CDR3 nucleotides are TGTGCCAGCAGTTCAGGGGGGACTAGGTCCTACGAGCAGTACTTC.